This TCR beta chain was found in a study of blood T cell repertoires in COVID-19. Background on the study: Samples taken during acute and convalescent COVID-19 were collected in the United States, Italy and Spain.

CDR1 ENHRY and CDR2 SYGVKD come from the germline V gene. Trimming removed 5 bases from V and 4 bases from J, with 5 bases in between. CDR3 length equals 11 residues. Original data processing: Quantification of nucleated cells was approximated via reference gene primer amplification. Only in-frame clones appear in the TCRdb table, and some are missing; sequencing was by immunoSEQ multiplex PCR. The DNA gave D and trimming, while V, J and clone size come from that table. The table shows 350,000 or so clones, with 89% occurring only once. This TCR was sampled from a woman in her sixties or seventies with COVID-19, enrolled during active disease. This sequence joins TRBV10-3 and TRBJ2-5; the D is unclear. The sample consisted of peripheral blood. The CDR3 nucleotides are TGTGCCATCAGTCGAGGAGAGACCCAGTACTTC. Protein sequence: CAISRGETQYF.